This T cell receptor beta chain came from a study of cytomegalovirus exposure and HLA in healthy donors. On the study more broadly: The same platform was used for the roughly 120 validation repertoires and the roughly 720 first-cohort repertoires, a later analysis reported.

Libraries were prepared by immunoSEQ multiplex PCR; TCRdb keeps only in-frame clonotypes and omits some of them. The sample has fewer than 70,000 clones; approximately 96% are singletons. To note about this clone: Its antigen is unknown.

The study, taken as a whole, reports: The tendency of first-cohort TCR clusters to co-occur in the roughly 130 validation repertoires was the finding of a later analysis. Associated with cytomegalovirus, according to the listing, were around 160 TCR beta chains. Specific recognition of CMV antigens was confirmed in vitro for a few chains (all CMV-associated).

The CDR3 length is 14 residues. Germline CDR1 MNHEY, CDR2 SMNVEV (reference sequence). Trimming left V 3 bases short and J 3 bases short, with 12 bases between. The sequence derives from a man between 18 and 35 years old in good health and CMV-seronegative. Input material: PBMCs. The chain employs TRBV27 and TRBJ2-7; a possible D gene is TRBD2 (6 bases). The CDR3 DNA is TGTGCCAGCAGTTTTCGGGGGAGTAGCTACGAGCAGTACTTC. This encodes CASSFRGSSYEQYF.